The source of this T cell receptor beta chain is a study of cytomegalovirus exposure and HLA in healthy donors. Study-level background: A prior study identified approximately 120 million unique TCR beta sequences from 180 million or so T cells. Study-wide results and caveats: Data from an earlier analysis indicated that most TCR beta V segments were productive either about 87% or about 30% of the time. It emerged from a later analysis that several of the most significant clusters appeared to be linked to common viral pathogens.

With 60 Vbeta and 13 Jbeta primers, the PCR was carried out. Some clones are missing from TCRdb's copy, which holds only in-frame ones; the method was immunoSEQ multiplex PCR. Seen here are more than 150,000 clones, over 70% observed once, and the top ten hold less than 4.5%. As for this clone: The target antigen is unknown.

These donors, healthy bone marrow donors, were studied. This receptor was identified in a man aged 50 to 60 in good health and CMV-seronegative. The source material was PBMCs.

The CDR3 DNA sequence: TGTGCCACCGACAGGGGGCGCTGGCATGGCTACACCTTC. As protein: CATDRGRWHGYTF. The J gene is TRBJ1-2, the V gene TRBV7-9; TRBD1 matches at 10 bases. V shed 10 bases, J shed 6 bases, and the junction held 8 bases outside the gene matches. Per the germline V gene, CDR1 is SEHNR and CDR2 is FQNEAQ (reference sequence). CDR3 size: 13 residues. Based on the CDR3 plus reference TRBV7-9 and TRBJ1-2, the full variable domain is DTGVSQNPRHKITKRGQNVTFRCDPISEHNRLYWYRQTLGQGPEFLTYFQNEAQLEKSRLLSDRFSAERPKGSFSTLEIQRTEQGDSAMYLCATDRGRWHGYTFGSGTRLTVV.